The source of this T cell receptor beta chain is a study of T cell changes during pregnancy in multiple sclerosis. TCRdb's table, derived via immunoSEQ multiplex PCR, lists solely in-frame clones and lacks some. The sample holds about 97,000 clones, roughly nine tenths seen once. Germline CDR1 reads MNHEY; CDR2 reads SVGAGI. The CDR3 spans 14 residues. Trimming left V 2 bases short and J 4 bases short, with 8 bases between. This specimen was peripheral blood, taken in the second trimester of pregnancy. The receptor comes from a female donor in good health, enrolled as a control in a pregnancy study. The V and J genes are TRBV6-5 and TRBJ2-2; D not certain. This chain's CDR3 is CASSYTIVTGELFF. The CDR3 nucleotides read TGTGCCAGCAGTTACACAATTGTCACCGGGGAGCTGTTTTTT.